One T cell receptor beta chain is described in this entry. Its matching antigen is unknown. At one end the junction does not follow the germline gene, possibly because of a read error. This sample stems from a study of CD8 T cells in ankylosing spondylitis. Looked up from germline, CDR1 is DFQATT and CDR2 is SNEGSKA (reference sequence). The CDR3 is 13 amino acids. TCRdb processed the 5' RACE reads anew with MiXCR; each CDR3 protein has one entry. The sample contains about 440,000 distinct CDR3 sequences, about a sixth of which appear only once. Regarding the study as a whole: What appeared characteristic of ankylosing spondylitis blood was a TCR beta motif of fewer than ten highly homologous variants. Matched synovial fluid from ankylosing spondylitis patients was reported to be enriched for disease-linked clones.

Sequencing was performed on blood, either unsorted or a sorted T cell fraction (not recorded which). The chain employs TRBV20-1 and TRBJ1-1, with D perhaps matching TRBD1 (5 bases). The TCR comes from a male donor with ankylosing spondylitis. CDR3 nucleotide sequence: TGCAGTGCTATGGGCAGGGCGAGCACTGTAGCTTTCTTT. It codes for CSAMGRASTVAFF.